A selection of T cell receptor beta chains follows, all from one sample in a study of T-cell reconstitution after alpha-beta-depleted transplantation in children. TCRdb called the PCR reads again in MiXCR, with one record for every CDR3 protein. This sample has roughly 16,000 distinct CDR3 sequences; roughly 12% occur once, and the top ten carry 60% to 75%. Sequenced material: PBMCs, mostly from graft donor cells, taken 180 days after TCRalphabeta/CD19-depleted stem cell transplant. The receptors stem from a boy under two years old who had a stem cell transplant for Wiskott-Aldrich syndrome, so the T cells may come from the graft donor. The CDR3 runs from the conserved cysteine through the conserved F or W. The order of the fields is J gene, D gene, V gene, clone size, CDR3 protein, CDR3 DNA. The D gene is left open where the match is weak. A clone size is listed for some rows: how often the clone was seen (once, few, many), or a class if it is expanded.

J: TRBJ1-5
D: TRBD1
V: TRBV10-3
size: many
CDR3: CAIGDRGEGNQPQHF
DNA: TGTGCCATCGGCGACAGGGGGGAGGGCAATCAGCCCCAGCATTTT

J: TRBJ1-1
D: NA
V: TRBV6-5
size: many
CDR3: CASSYLTLATEAFF
DNA: TGTGCCAGCAGTTACTTAACGTTAGCCACTGAAGCTTTCTTT

J: TRBJ2-6
D: TRBD2
V: TRBV28
size: many
CDR3: CASRAGGMRSRANVLTF
DNA: TGTGCCAGCAGGGCCGGGGGGATGAGGTCTAGGGCCAACGTCCTGACTTTC

J: TRBJ2-1
D: TRBD2
V: TRBV18
size: few
CDR3: CASSPIQLAGEHEQFF
DNA: TGTGCCAGCTCACCCATTCAACTAGCGGGAGAACATGAGCAGTTCTTC

J: TRBJ1-5
D: NA
V: TRBV20-1
size: many
CDR3: CSARGVGLGNQPQHF
DNA: TGCAGTGCCAGAGGTGTGGGGCTGGGGAATCAGCCCCAGCATTTT

J: TRBJ1-3
D: TRBD1
V: TRBV20-1
size: NA
CDR3: CSAKDRAGNTIYF
DNA: TGCAGTGCCAAGGACAGGGCTGGAAACACCATATATTTT

J: TRBJ1-2
D: TRBD1
V: TRBV10-3
size: NA
CDR3: CATGTGGASNYGYTF
DNA: TGTGCCACCGGGACAGGGGGCGCCTCTAACTATGGCTACACCTTC

J: TRBJ1-3
D: NA
V: TRBV7-9
size: few
CDR3: CASSLLSAGARNTIYF
DNA: TGTGCCAGCAGCTTATTATCCGCAGGGGCGAGAAACACCATATATTTT

J: TRBJ2-1
D: NA
V: TRBV7-2
size: NA
CDR3: CASSLVAEQFF
DNA: TGTGCCAGCAGCTTAGTTGCTGAGCAGTTCTTC

J: TRBJ1-1
D: NA
V: TRBV20-1
size: few
CDR3: CSAGGGEAFF
DNA: TGCAGTGCTGGGGGGGGTGAAGCTTTCTTT

J: TRBJ2-7
D: NA
V: TRBV5-1
size: many
CDR3: CASSLDPNPYEQYF
DNA: TGCGCCAGCAGCTTAGACCCAAACCCGTACGAGCAGTACTTC

J: TRBJ2-3
D: TRBD2
V: TRBV18
size: NA
CDR3: CASSPVQAGATDTQYF
DNA: TGTGCCAGCTCACCGGTTCAAGCGGGAGCCACAGATACGCAGTATTTT

J: TRBJ2-6
D: NA
V: TRBV24-1
size: NA
CDR3: CATSEGGANVLTF
DNA: TGTGCCACCAGTGAGGGTGGGGCCAACGTCCTGACTTTC

J: TRBJ2-3
D: TRBD2
V: TRBV6-4
size: NA
CDR3: CASSECLAGRNTQYF
DNA: TGTGCCAGCAGTGAGTGCCTAGCGGGACGGAATACGCAGTATTTT

J: TRBJ2-6
D: NA
V: TRBV20-1
size: few
CDR3: CSARAGWGSGANVLTF
DNA: TGCAGTGCAAGGGCCGGGTGGGGCTCTGGGGCCAACGTCCTGACTTTC

J: TRBJ2-1
D: NA
V: TRBV30
size: many
CDR3: CAWSALMNEQFF
DNA: TGTGCCTGGAGTGCGTTGATGAATGAGCAGTTCTTC

J: TRBJ2-3
D: TRBD2
V: TRBV20-1
size: many
CDR3: CSAGDASLAGGFTDTQYF
DNA: TGCAGTGCCGGTGATGCCTCGCTAGCGGGGGGGTTCACAGATACGCAGTATTTT

J: TRBJ1-1
D: NA
V: TRBV9
size: many
CDR3: CASSRDGNTEAFF
DNA: TGTGCCAGCAGCCGTGACGGGAACACTGAAGCTTTCTTT

J: TRBJ1-2
D: TRBD1
V: TRBV9
size: many
CDR3: CASSDYRGFGYGYTF
DNA: TGTGCCAGCAGCGACTACAGGGGGTTCGGCTATGGCTACACCTTC

J: TRBJ2-7
D: TRBD2
V: TRBV5-1
size: many
CDR3: CASSVGGAYEQYF
DNA: TGCGCCAGCAGCGTCGGGGGGGCCTACGAGCAGTACTTC

J: TRBJ1-1
D: NA
V: TRBV9
size: NA
CDR3: CASSVVPGLTGVNTEAFF
DNA: TGTGCCAGCAGCGTAGTACCCGGATTGACAGGAGTGAACACTGAAGCTTTCTTT

J: TRBJ2-2
D: NA
V: TRBV12-3/TRBV12-4
size: many
CDR3: CASSTLRVGSRELFF
DNA: TGTGCCAGCAGCACCCTTCGAGTAGGGAGCAGGGAGCTGTTTTTT

J: TRBJ1-2
D: NA
V: TRBV30
size: few
CDR3: CACQSTFNYGYTF
DNA: TGTGCCTGCCAGTCAACTTTCAACTATGGCTACACCTTC

J: TRBJ2-3
D: NA
V: TRBV6-4
size: NA
CDR3: CASSDIVETSTDTQYF
DNA: TGTGCCAGCAGTGATATTGTGGAAACTAGCACAGATACGCAGTATTTT

J: TRBJ2-7
D: NA
V: TRBV4-1
size: few
CDR3: CASSQDRAGVSYEQYF
DNA: TGCGCCAGCAGCCAAGATAGGGCAGGAGTCTCCTACGAGCAGTACTTC

J: TRBJ2-7
D: NA
V: TRBV3-1
size: NA
CDR3: CASSHQFSGEQYF
DNA: TGTGCCAGCAGCCACCAATTCAGTGGCGAGCAGTACTTC

J: TRBJ1-6
D: NA
V: TRBV6-1
size: few
CDR3: CASSEFGINSPLHF
DNA: TGTGCCAGCAGTGAATTCGGCATTAATTCACCCCTCCACTTT

J: TRBJ2-5
D: NA
V: TRBV20-1
size: few
CDR3: CSATAGQETQYF
DNA: TGCAGTGCTACCGCCGGTCAAGAGACCCAGTACTTC

J: TRBJ2-7
D: TRBD2
V: TRBV11-2
size: few
CDR3: CASSFSRAGGYEQYF
DNA: TGTGCCAGCAGCTTTTCTCGAGCGGGAGGGTACGAGCAGTACTTC

J: TRBJ2-3
D: NA
V: TRBV20-1
size: many
CDR3: CSAPKFGADRQERGTDTQYF
DNA: TGCAGTGCCCCGAAGTTTGGCGCGGACCGCCAGGAGCGAGGCACAGATACGCAGTATTTT

J: TRBJ1-2
D: TRBD1
V: TRBV7-9
size: many
CDR3: CASSPEKTGLNGYTF
DNA: TGTGCCAGCAGCCCCGAGAAGACAGGGTTGAATGGCTACACCTTC

J: TRBJ2-7
D: TRBD2
V: TRBV29-1
size: NA
CDR3: CSVLAATYSYEQYF
DNA: TGCAGCGTTCTAGCGGCAACTTATTCCTACGAGCAGTACTTC

J: TRBJ2-1
D: TRBD1
V: TRBV7-9
size: many
CDR3: CASSEDRGSYNEQFF
DNA: TGTGCCAGCAGCGAGGACAGGGGCTCCTACAATGAGCAGTTCTTC

J: TRBJ2-7
D: NA
V: TRBV1
size: few
CDR3: CTSSQDLEEQYF
DNA: TGCACCAGCAGCCAAGACCTAGAGGAGCAGTACTTC

J: TRBJ2-7
D: NA
V: TRBV5-8
size: NA
CDR3: CASKAEQYF
DNA: TGTGCCAGCAAGGCCGAGCAGTACTTC

J: TRBJ2-1
D: NA
V: TRBV28
size: medium-sized
CDR3: CASSPGGTYNEQFF
DNA: TGTGCCAGCAGCCCTGGCGGGACATACAATGAGCAGTTCTTC

J: TRBJ2-2
D: NA
V: TRBV3-1
size: many
CDR3: CASSPTGARATGELFF
DNA: TGTGCCAGCAGCCCTACGGGGGCGCGAGCCACCGGGGAGCTGTTTTTT

J: TRBJ2-3
D: TRBD1
V: TRBV9
size: few
CDR3: CASSAGQGTDTQYF
DNA: TGTGCCAGCAGCGCGGGACAGGGCACAGATACGCAGTATTTT

J: TRBJ2-4
D: NA
V: TRBV4-1
size: many
CDR3: CASRETHLAKNIQYF
DNA: TGCGCCAGCAGGGAAACCCATCTAGCCAAAAACATTCAGTACTTC

J: TRBJ2-1
D: TRBD1
V: TRBV20-1
size: NA
CDR3: CSARRTGRSSYNEQFF
DNA: TGCAGTGCTAGGCGGACAGGTCGGAGCTCCTACAATGAGCAGTTCTTC

J: TRBJ1-4
D: NA
V: TRBV9
size: few
CDR3: CASSTGPGYEKLFF
DNA: TGTGCCAGCAGCACGGGCCCCGGGTATGAAAAACTGTTTTTT

J: TRBJ2-7
D: NA
V: TRBV10-3
size: few
CDR3: CAIRGTSSYEQYF
DNA: TGTGCCATCAGGGGAACCTCCTCCTACGAGCAGTACTTC

J: TRBJ2-7
D: NA
V: TRBV12-3/TRBV12-4
size: few
CDR3: CASSAGHLGSYEQYF
DNA: TGTGCCAGCAGTGCGGGACACCTGGGATCCTACGAGCAGTACTTC

J: TRBJ1-2
D: NA
V: TRBV5-4
size: NA
CDR3: CASLAGPAANYGYTF
DNA: TGTGCCAGCCTAGCTGGACCAGCAGCTAACTATGGCTACACCTTC

J: TRBJ2-7
D: NA
V: TRBV3-1
size: NA
CDR3: CASAFGGLEQYF
DNA: TGTGCCAGCGCCTTTGGGGGGCTCGAGCAGTACTTC

J: TRBJ1-4
D: NA
V: TRBV7-9
size: few
CDR3: CASRRGQNEKLFF
DNA: TGTGCCAGCCGTCGGGGCCAAAATGAAAAACTGTTTTTT

J: TRBJ1-1
D: TRBD1
V: TRBV11-2
size: many
CDR3: CASSPDRDSEAFF
DNA: TGTGCCAGCAGCCCTGACAGGGACTCTGAAGCTTTCTTT

J: TRBJ1-2
D: TRBD1
V: TRBV15
size: NA
CDR3: CATRGGGRGPYGYTF
DNA: TGTGCCACCAGAGGAGGGGGCAGGGGACCTTATGGCTACACCTTC

J: TRBJ1-3
D: NA
V: TRBV5-1
size: NA
CDR3: CASSHGTENSGNTIYF
DNA: TGCGCCAGCAGCCACGGGACGGAAAACTCTGGAAACACCATATATTTT

J: TRBJ1-6
D: TRBD1
V: TRBV27
size: once
CDR3: CASSPKGQANSPLHF
DNA: TGTGCCAGCAGTCCCAAGGGACAGGCGAATTCACCCCTCCACTTT

J: TRBJ2-3
D: NA
V: TRBV6-1
size: many
CDR3: CASFHSGSTDTQYF
DNA: TGTGCCAGCTTCCATAGCGGTAGCACAGATACGCAGTATTTT

J: TRBJ2-7
D: TRBD2
V: TRBV20-1
size: many
CDR3: CSSFPSGSLYEQYF
DNA: TGCAGTTCCTTCCCTAGCGGGAGTCTCTACGAGCAGTACTTC